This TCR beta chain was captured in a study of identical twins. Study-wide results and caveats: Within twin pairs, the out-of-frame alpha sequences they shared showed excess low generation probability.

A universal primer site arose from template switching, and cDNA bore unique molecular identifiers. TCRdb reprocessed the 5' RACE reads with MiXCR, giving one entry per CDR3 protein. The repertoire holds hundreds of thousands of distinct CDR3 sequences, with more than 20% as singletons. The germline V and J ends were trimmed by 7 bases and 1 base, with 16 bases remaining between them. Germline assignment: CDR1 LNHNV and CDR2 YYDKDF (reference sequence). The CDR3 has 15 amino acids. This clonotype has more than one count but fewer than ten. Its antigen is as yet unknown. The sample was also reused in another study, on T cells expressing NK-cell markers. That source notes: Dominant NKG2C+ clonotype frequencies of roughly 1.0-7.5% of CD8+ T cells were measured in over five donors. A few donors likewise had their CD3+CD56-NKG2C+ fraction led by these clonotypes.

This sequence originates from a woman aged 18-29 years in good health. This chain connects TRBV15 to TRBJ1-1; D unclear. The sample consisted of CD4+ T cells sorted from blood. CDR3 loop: CATNPGGRENTEAFF. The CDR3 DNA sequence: TGTGCCACCAACCCAGGTGGGCGGGAGAACACTGAAGCTTTCTTT.